These 19 T cell receptor beta chains share one sample of origin, sequenced in a study of T cell responses to AZD1222 COVID-19 vaccine. The table came from immunoSEQ multiplex PCR; TCRdb's copy has only in-frame clones and leaves some out. The sample holds 200,000 or so clones; approximately 93% are singletons and the top ten take roughly 0.99%. The source material was peripheral blood, sampled 28 days after the second AZD1222 dose. Receptors were obtained from an adult who received the AZD1222 COVID-19 vaccine.

The V and J genes are TRBV12-5 and TRBJ2-7, with D perhaps TRBD2 (6 bases). V lost 0 bases and J lost 2, with 26 bases in between. The V gene's germline CDR1 is LGHNT and CDR2 FRNRAP. The CDR3 is made up of 20 amino acids. CDR3 residues: CASGLVRETWAKGLPYEQYF. The CDR3, as DNA: TGTGCTAGTGGTTTGGTACGGGAGACCTGGGCCAAGGGGCTGCCCTACGAGCAGTACTTC. Together with reference TRBV12-5 and TRBJ2-7, the CDR3 gives the full variable domain: DARVTQTPRHKVTEMGQEVTMRCQPILGHNTVFWYRQTMMQGLELLAYFRNRAPLDDSGMPKDRFSAEMPDATLATLKIQPSEPRDSAVYFCASGLVRETWAKGLPYEQYFGPGTRLTVT.

The rearrangement links TRBV29-1 to TRBJ2-6; the match to TRBD2 covers 8 bases. V dropped 1 base and J dropped 0; count of bases not matched to a gene: 5. The length of the CDR3 is 17 residues. Germline CDR1 is SQVTM and CDR2 is ANQGSEA. The CDR3 nucleotides are TGCAGCGTTGAAGCGGGAGGGTCTTACTCTGGGGCCAACGTCCTGACTTTC. It is translated as CSVEAGGSYSGANVLTF.

V gene TRBV24-1 combines with J gene TRBJ1-1; perhaps TRBD1 as D (5 bases). The CDR3 contains 13 residues. The germline V and J ends were trimmed by 8 bases and 4 bases, with 13 bases remaining between them. The germline V gene has CDR1 KGHDR and CDR2 SFDVKD. The CDR3 sequence is CATTRGGSTEAFF. Written as DNA, the CDR3 is TGTGCCACCACTCGGGGGGGTAGCACTGAAGCTTTCTTT.

DNA of the CDR3: TGTGCCAGCAGCGTAGTTCGGGAGACCCAGTACTTC. Translating it yields CASSVVRETQYF. The chain joins TRBV7-9 to TRBJ2-5, with D hard to call. The V and J ends lost 5 bases and 5 bases respectively, with 9 bases between them. Germline V gives CDR1 SEHNR, CDR2 FQNEAQ (reference sequence). This CDR3 has 12 amino acids.

The V call is TRBV13, the J call TRBJ2-3, with D perhaps matching TRBD1 or TRBD2 (5 bases each). CDR1 is PRHDT, CDR2 FYEKMQ, per germline (reference sequence). Trimming removed 6 bases from V and 10 bases from J, with 17 bases in between. The CDR3 is 13 amino acids. The CDR3 region has the DNA TGTGCCAGCAGTTATCAGGGCGGGCGGGCGCAGTATTTT. Protein: CASSYQGGRAQYF.

This chain links TRBV7-2 with TRBJ1-5; the D is unclear. V gave up 3 bases and J gave up 1 base, with 1 base separating them. CDR1 is SGHTA, CDR2 FQGNSA, per germline. The CDR3 consists of 12 residues. The CDR3 spells CASSFSNQPQHF. The CDR3 coding sequence is TGTGCCAGCAGCTTCAGCAATCAGCCCCAGCATTTT.

The rearrangement uses TRBV27 and TRBJ2-6; the D gene is possibly TRBD2 (6 bases). Germline V gene data show CDR1 as MNHEY and CDR2 as SMNVEV (reference sequence). The CDR3 is 20 residues long. Between the trimmed V and J ends, which lost 0 bases and 0 bases, there was a span of 18 bases. For the CDR3, the DNA is TGTGCCAGCAGTTTATCCCCAGCCTGGGGGGTTGGCTCTGGGGCCAACGTCCTGACTTTC. It encodes CASSLSPAWGVGSGANVLTF. The variable domain in full, completed from reference TRBV27 and TRBJ2-6, reads EAQVTQNPRYLITVTGKKLTVTCSQNMNHEYMSWYRQDPGLGLRQIYYSMNVEVTDKGDVPEGYKVSRKEKRNFPLILESPSPNQTSLYFCASSLSPAWGVGSGANVLTFGAGSRLTVL.

The J gene is TRBJ1-6, the V gene TRBV4-1; TRBD1 might be the D (5 bases). This CDR3 is built from 17 residues. In germline, CDR1 is MGHRA, CDR2 YSYEKL. The germline V and J ends were trimmed by 4 bases and 5 bases, with 18 bases remaining between them. The CDR3 region has the DNA TGCGCCAGCAGCCCCCCCCGAGATAGGACAAATAATTCACCCCTCCACTTT. This translates into CASSPPRDRTNNSPLHF.

CDR3 sequence reads: CASSGDRAVSGNTIYF. CDR3 DNA sequence: TGTGCCAGCAGTGGGGACAGGGCCGTATCTGGAAACACCATATATTTT. V usage is TRBV2 and J usage is TRBJ1-3; 9 bases align to TRBD1. There are 16 residues in the CDR3. Germline CDR1 and CDR2: SNHLY and FYNNEI. The V segment lost 4 bases and the J segment 1 base; nucleotides outside the gene matches: 5.

The V and J genes are TRBV9 and TRBJ2-3; the match to TRBD2 covers 8 bases. The CDR3 is 16 amino acids. CDR1 is SGDLS and CDR2 is YYNGEE in the germline V gene. J gave up 4 bases and V 0 bases, and 7 bases lay outside the gene matches. The CDR3 coding sequence is TGTGCCAGCAGCGTAGCTGCGGGGGGCGTTTCAGATACGCAGTATTTT. Protein sequence: CASSVAAGGVSDTQYF. The full variable domain, its missing parts supplied by reference TRBV9 and TRBJ2-3, is DSGVTQTPKHLITATGQRVTLRCSPRSGDLSVYWYQQSLDQGLQFLIQYYNGEERAKGNILERFSAQQFPDLHSELNLSSLELGDSALYFCASSVAAGGVSDTQYFGPGTRLTVL.

The V and J genes are TRBV7-2 and TRBJ2-5, with 7 nucleotides matching TRBD2. J lost 2 bases, V lost 5 bases, and 8 bases had no gene match. This CDR3 contains 15 residues. Germline values: CDR1 SGHTA, CDR2 FQGNSA. CDR3 coding DNA: TGTGCCAGCAGCCAAGGCGGCGGGGGTCAAGAGACCCAGTACTTC. It encodes CASSQGGGGQETQYF.

The chain recombines TRBV6-5 with TRBJ1-5; no clear D. Trimming shortened V by 6 bases and J by 5 bases, and 11 bases separated the two germline ends. Germline lookup yields CDR1 MNHEY and CDR2 SVGAGI. The CDR3 loop spans 13 amino acids. CDR3 sequence: CASRRSRHQPQHF. As DNA, the CDR3 is TGTGCCAGCAGAAGGTCTAGGCATCAGCCCCAGCATTTT.

In regard to this clone: Distinct nucleotide sequences in the sample also encode this CDR3. This sequence joins TRBV6-2 or TRBV6-3 and TRBJ1-1, with unresolved D. Germline lookup yields CDR1 MNHEY and CDR2 SVGEGT. The V gene lost 2 bases and the J gene lost 2 bases, with 6 bases spanning the gap. This CDR3 comprises 13 residues. The CDR3 is CASSYTGNTEAFF. The CDR3 coding sequence is TGTGCCAGCAGTTACACTGGAAACACTGAAGCTTTCTTT.

The genes are TRBV27 and TRBJ1-6; D ambiguous. V dropped 5 bases and J dropped 7 bases, with 9 bases sitting between them. The CDR3 is made up of 13 amino acids. Germline V gene data show CDR1 as MNHEY and CDR2 as SMNVEV (reference sequence). The CDR3 DNA reads TGTGCCAGCAGTCGGACGGAGAATTCACCCCTCCACTTT. This encodes CASSRTENSPLHF.

The chain is built from TRBV5-5 and TRBJ1-5, with no clear D. This CDR3 has 12 amino acids. With 10 bases removed from V and 7 bases from J, the gap between germline ends came to 15 bases. Per germline, CDR1 SGHKS and CDR2 YYEKEE (reference sequence). CDR3 coding DNA: TGTGCCCCCCGTCGGGTCACCCAGCCCCAGCATTTT. It encodes CAPRRVTQPQHF. Full variable domain (missing parts from reference TRBV5-5 and TRBJ1-5): DAGVTQSPTHLIKTRGQQVTLRCSPISGHKSVSWYQQVLGQGPQFIFQYYEKEERGRGNFPDRFSARQFPNYSSELNVNALLLGDSALYLCAPRRVTQPQHFGDGTRLSIL.

The rearrangement uses TRBV19 and TRBJ2-2; weak D call: TRBD1 (6 bases). The CDR3 extends over 15 amino acids. V was cut by 1 base and J by 4 bases, with 10 bases left in between. CDR1 LNHDA and CDR2 SQIVND come from the germline V gene (reference sequence). CDR3 amino acids: CASSIGGTRTGELFF. The CDR3 DNA is TGTGCCAGTAGTATAGGAGGGACACGCACCGGGGAGCTGTTTTTT.

The chain couples TRBV7-9 to TRBJ1-5; 11 bases align to TRBD1. The ends lost 6 bases at V and 7 bases at J; junction bases unmatched: 14. Germline V gene sequence: CDR1 SEHNR, CDR2 FQNEAQ (reference sequence). The length of the CDR3 is 17 residues. The CDR3 spells CASSKGQGDVLRQPQHF. The CDR3 DNA sequence: TGTGCCAGCAGTAAGGGACAGGGGGACGTTTTGAGGCAGCCCCAGCATTTT. The complete variable domain, with remaining parts taken from reference TRBV7-9 and TRBJ1-5, reads DTGVSQNPRHKITKRGQNVTFRCDPISEHNRLYWYRQTLGQGPEFLTYFQNEAQLEKSRLLSDRFSAERPKGSFSTLEIQRTEQGDSAMYLCASSKGQGDVLRQPQHFGDGTRLSIL.

This chain uses TRBV7-9 with TRBJ1-5; 11 bases match TRBD1. The CDR3 covers 16 residues. V dropped 5 bases and J dropped 3; count of bases not matched to a gene: 6. The V gene's germline CDR1 is SEHNR and CDR2 FQNEAQ (reference sequence). Written as DNA, the CDR3 is TGTGCCAGCAGCGAGTCGGACAGGGGGCTCAATCAGCCCCAGCATTTT. It is translated as CASSESDRGLNQPQHF.

The V gene is TRBV13, the J gene TRBJ2-1; D not certain. The germline gives CDR1 PRHDT, CDR2 FYEKMQ (reference sequence). V gave up 5 bases and J gave up 0 bases, with 8 bases separating them. This CDR3 has 14 residues. CDR3 amino acids: CASSREDSYNEQFF. The CDR3 DNA reads TGTGCCAGCAGCCGCGAGGACTCCTACAATGAGCAGTTCTTC.